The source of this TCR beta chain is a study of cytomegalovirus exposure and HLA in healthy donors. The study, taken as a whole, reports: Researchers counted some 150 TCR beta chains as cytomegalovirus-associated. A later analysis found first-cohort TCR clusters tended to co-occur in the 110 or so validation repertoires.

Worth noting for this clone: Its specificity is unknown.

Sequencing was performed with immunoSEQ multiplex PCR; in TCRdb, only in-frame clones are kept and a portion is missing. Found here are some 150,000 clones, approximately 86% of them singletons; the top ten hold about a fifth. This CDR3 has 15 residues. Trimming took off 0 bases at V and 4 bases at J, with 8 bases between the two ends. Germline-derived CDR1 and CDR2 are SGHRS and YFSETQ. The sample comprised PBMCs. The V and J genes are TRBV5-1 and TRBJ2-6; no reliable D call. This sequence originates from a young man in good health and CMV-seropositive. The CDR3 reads CASSLAGEGANVLTF. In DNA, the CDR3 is TGCGCCAGCAGCTTGGCTGGAGAGGGGGCCAACGTCCTGACTTTC.